These 23 T cell receptor beta chains were all obtained from the same sample, sequenced in a study of CD4 T cells in relation to SARS-CoV-2 and coronaviruses. The protocol was immunoSEQ multiplex PCR, while the TCRdb copy is restricted to in-frame clones and leaves out a portion. The sample yields 65,000 or so clones, about 89% seen once. Before the COVID-19 pandemic, during about 2010-2018, CD4+ T cells were taken from unexposed donors. Sample: memory CD4+ T cells from PBMCs. The receptors stem from a human donor in good health.

The chain is built from TRBV9 and TRBJ1-5; a weak D match, TRBD1 (5 bases). The germline V and J ends were trimmed by 3 bases and 7 bases, with 11 bases remaining between them. CDR3 length: 13 residues. Germline values: CDR1 SGDLS, CDR2 YYNGEE. The CDR3 region is CASSEGMGQPQHF. CDR3 DNA: TGTGCCAGCAGCGAGGGGATGGGACAGCCCCAGCATTTT.

This clone was seen only once. V usage is TRBV13 and J usage is TRBJ2-5; D is unresolved. The V gene's germline CDR1 is PRHDT and CDR2 FYEKMQ (reference sequence). With 5 bases removed from V and 2 bases from J, the gap between germline ends came to 9 bases. The CDR3 extends over 13 amino acids. The CDR3 sequence is CASSPRPQETQYF. CDR3 DNA sequence: TGTGCCAGCAGCCCGAGACCTCAAGAGACCCAGTACTTC. Full variable domain (outside the CDR3, taken from reference TRBV13 and TRBJ2-5): AAGVIQSPRHLIKEKRETATLKCYPIPRHDTVYWYQQGPGQDPQFLISFYEKMQSDKGSIPDRFSAQQFSDYHSELNMSSLELGDSALYFCASSPRPQETQYFGPGTRLLVL.

The chain recombines TRBV5-1 with TRBJ2-5; 10 bases map to TRBD1. The length of the CDR3 is 15 residues. Germline CDR1 is SGHRS and CDR2 is YFSETQ. V shed 4 bases, J shed 5 bases, and the junction held 8 bases outside the gene matches. The CDR3: CASSNRDRGGETQYF. CDR3 nucleotide sequence: TGCGCCAGCAGCAACCGGGACAGGGGAGGCGAGACCCAGTACTTC.

Only a few counts were recorded for this clone. The chain joins TRBV3-1 (or the pseudogene TRBV3-2) to TRBJ2-1; D remains ambiguous. The germline gives CDR1 LGHDT, CDR2 YNNKEL (reference sequence). V lost 8 bases to trimming and J lost 6 bases, with 5 bases between them. The CDR3 covers 10 residues. CDR3: CASGVNEQFF. CDR3 in DNA: TGTGCCAGCGGCGTCAATGAGCAGTTCTTC.

This clone was picked up one time. This rearrangement joins TRBV27 to TRBJ1-6, with 12 nucleotides matching TRBD1. With 6 bases clipped from V and 9 bases from J, the junction kept 9 bases outside the gene matches. Germline V gene lookup returns CDR1 MNHEY and CDR2 SMNVEV (reference sequence). This CDR3 contains 16 residues. The CDR3 is CASRPSGQGAISPLHF. The CDR3 region has the DNA TGTGCCAGCAGACCGTCGGGACAGGGGGCGATTTCACCCCTCCACTTT.

This chain joins TRBV18 and TRBJ2-7; 7 bases are shared with TRBD1. The CDR3 runs 14 residues. V lost 3 bases to trimming and J lost 1 base; unmatched junction nucleotides: 3. CDR1 is KGHSH, CDR2 LQKENI, per germline. CDR3 DNA sequence: TGTGCCAGCTCACCGGACAGGACGTCCTACGAGCAGTACTTC. Amino acids: CASSPDRTSYEQYF.

The V call is TRBV6-5, the J call TRBJ1-1, with D unclear. V was pared by 2 bases and J by 4 bases, with 11 bases between. The CDR3 sequence is 14 residues long. Germline loops: CDR1 MNHEY, CDR2 SVGAGI. CDR3 sequence reads: CASSYIRGATEAFF. CDR3 sequence (DNA): TGTGCCAGCAGTTACATTCGGGGAGCCACTGAAGCTTTCTTT.

V gene TRBV10-3 combines with J gene TRBJ2-3, with 13 bases lining up with TRBD2. This CDR3 contains 18 residues. CDR1 and CDR2 from the germline V gene are ENHRY and SYGVKD. Trimming removed 3 bases from V and 1 base from J; junction bases left unmatched: 7. The CDR3 sequence is CAISDSGTSGKRTDTQYF. CDR3 nucleotide sequence: TGTGCCATCAGTGATTCCGGGACTAGCGGGAAGCGCACAGATACGCAGTATTTT.

The rearrangement uses TRBV24-1 and TRBJ1-5; 7 bases agree with TRBD1. J lost 8 bases, V lost 0 bases, and 6 bases had no gene match. The CDR3 is 15 residues long. Germline values: CDR1 KGHDR, CDR2 SFDVKD. The CDR3 protein is CATSDLQGDREPQHF. The CDR3 DNA sequence: TGTGCCACCAGTGATTTGCAGGGGGATAGGGAGCCCCAGCATTTT.

The chain joins TRBV3-1 (or the pseudogene TRBV3-2) to TRBJ1-4, with D uncertain. Looked up from germline, CDR1 is LGHDT and CDR2 is YNNKEL (reference sequence). The V end lost 1 base, the J end lost 8 bases, and 2 bases lay between the germline ends. This CDR3 contains 11 residues. The CDR3 coding sequence is TGTGCCAGCAGCCAAGTAGAAAAACTGTTTTTT. Residues: CASSQVEKLFF.

This chain links TRBV20-1 with TRBJ1-1, with D perhaps TRBD1 (6 bases). The CDR3 runs to 13 residues. The V end lost 3 bases, the J end lost 6 bases, and 14 bases lay between the germline ends. CDR1 and CDR2 (germline): DFQATT, SNEGSKA (reference sequence). CDR3 residues: CSASEQGGAEAFF. The CDR3, as DNA: TGCAGTGCTAGTGAACAGGGTGGCGCTGAAGCTTTCTTT.

The CDR3 DNA reads as TGTGCCAGCAGCGGCAGGAGTGGGACGGGTAGGGGCTACACCTTC. Its translation is CASSGRSGTGRGYTF. The chain combines TRBV7-2 with TRBJ1-2; D may be TRBD1 (5 bases). Germline CDR1 is SGHTA and CDR2 is FQGNSA. The V gene lost 5 bases and the J gene lost 8 bases, with 21 bases spanning the gap. This CDR3 has 15 residues.

The chain has TRBV7-2 and TRBJ2-1; D is perhaps TRBD1 or TRBD2 (5 bases each). The V gene lost 4 bases and the J gene lost 7 bases, with 14 bases spanning the gap. The CDR3 sequence is 14 residues long. Per germline, CDR1 SGHTA and CDR2 FQGNSA. The CDR3 DNA sequence: TGTGCCAGCAGCTATCGCTTGGGGGAGAATGAGCAGTTCTTC. This encodes CASSYRLGENEQFF.

This chain uses TRBV4-3 with TRBJ1-4; the D gene is possibly TRBD1 (6 bases). Germline V gene lookup returns CDR1 LGHNA and CDR2 YSLEER. V shed 5 bases and J shed 3 bases, with 13 bases lying between them. The CDR3 is 15 residues long. The CDR3 DNA is TGCGCCAGCAGCATTCAGGGGAGATCTAATGAAAAACTGTTTTTT. It is translated as CASSIQGRSNEKLFF.

The table lists this clone with a count of one. CDR3 region: CASSSLGGAGPDTQYF. CDR3 in DNA: TGCGCCAGCAGCTCCCTCGGCGGGGCGGGTCCAGATACGCAGTATTTT. The chain couples TRBV5-1 to TRBJ2-3; D might be TRBD2 (6 bases). Germline CDR1 is SGHRS and CDR2 is YFSETQ. The CDR3 is made up of 16 amino acids. V dropped 3 bases and J dropped 4 bases, with 18 bases sitting between them.

This clone appeared a single time. The chain employs TRBV11-1 and TRBJ2-1, with a weak D call TRBD2 (6 bases). The CDR3 covers 16 residues. CDR1 is SGHAT, CDR2 FQDESV, per germline (reference sequence). Trimming stripped 5 bases from V and 0 bases from J, with 14 bases between. The CDR3 spells CASSPLRGISYNEQFF. The CDR3 DNA is TGTGCCAGCAGCCCCCTCCGGGGGATCTCCTACAATGAGCAGTTCTTC.

This rearrangement joins TRBV5-6 to TRBJ1-4; TRBD1 agrees at 7 bases. Trimming at V came to 4 bases and at J to 5 bases, leaving 11 bases not matched to a gene. The germline V gene encodes CDR1 SGHDT and CDR2 YYEEEE. CDR3 length: 16 amino acids. CDR3 sequence reads: CASSESGGVLNEKLFF. The CDR3 DNA reads as TGTGCCAGCAGCGAGTCAGGGGGAGTTCTCAATGAAAAACTGTTTTTT.

This clone was recorded once. The chain uses TRBV18 and TRBJ2-7; a possible D gene is TRBD2 (5 bases). This CDR3 is 15 amino acids long. V was cut by 2 bases and J by 6 bases, with 17 bases left in between. CDR1 is KGHSH and CDR2 is LQKENI in the germline V gene. The CDR3: CASSPVVADAGEQYF. CDR3 DNA sequence: TGTGCCAGCTCACCAGTGGTAGCAGATGCGGGCGAGCAGTACTTC. Drawing the rest from reference TRBV18 and TRBJ2-7, the complete variable domain is NAGVMQNPRHLVRRRGQEARLRCSPMKGHSHVYWYRQLPEEGLKFMVYLQKENIIDESGMPKERFSAEFPKEGPSILRIQQVVRGDSAAYFCASSPVVADAGEQYFGPGTRLTVT.

The sample holds one count of this clone. The genes are TRBV25-1 and TRBJ1-4; no reliable D call. The CDR3 contains 16 residues. Per the germline V gene, CDR1 is MGHDK and CDR2 is SYGVNS. The V end lost 6 bases, the J end lost 0 bases, and 14 bases lay between the germline ends. The CDR3, as DNA: TGTGCCAGCAGAGGCCGAGACGGTGCAACTAATGAAAAACTGTTTTTT. Protein sequence: CASRGRDGATNEKLFF.

This clone was picked up a small number of times. The genes are TRBV30 and TRBJ1-5; D is possibly TRBD1 (5 bases). V lost 4 bases, J lost 3 bases, and 13 bases lay in between. The CDR3 runs 14 residues. In germline, CDR1 is GTSNPN, CDR2 SVGIG (reference sequence). The chain's CDR3 is CAWTVKGSNQPQHF. The CDR3 nucleotides read TGTGCCTGGACAGTAAAGGGGTCCAATCAGCCCCAGCATTTT.

The chain is built from TRBV5-1 and TRBJ1-3; TRBD1 might be the D (5 bases). CDR3 length: 14 amino acids. Trimming removed 4 bases from V and 4 bases from J, with 12 bases in between. Germline V gene data show CDR1 as SGHRS and CDR2 as YFSETQ. This chain's CDR3 is CASSAGTNGNTIYF. CDR3 DNA sequence: TGCGCCAGCAGCGCCGGGACGAACGGAAACACCATATATTTT.

The rearrangement joins TRBV3-1 (or the pseudogene TRBV3-2) to TRBJ2-7, with D unclear. CDR3 length equals 14 residues. Trimming removed 0 bases from V and 7 bases from J, with 13 bases in between. Germline V lookup: CDR1 LGHDT, CDR2 YNNKEL (reference sequence). CDR3 loop: CASSQESLGLEQYF. CDR3 bases: TGTGCCAGCAGCCAAGAAAGTTTGGGGTTGGAGCAGTACTTC.

The CDR3 bases are TGTGCCAGCAGCCCGTCGGCGGCGGGGGAATACGAGCAGTACTTC. Protein product: CASSPSAAGEYEQYF. This chain joins TRBV9 and TRBJ2-7, with TRBD2 matching 7 bases. Germline trimming cut 4 bases from V and 4 bases from J; bases unmatched to any gene: 11. From germline, CDR1 is SGDLS and CDR2 YYNGEE. The CDR3 contains 15 residues. The full variable domain, rest sourced from reference TRBV9 and TRBJ2-7, is DSGVTQTPKHLITATGQRVTLRCSPRSGDLSVYWYQQSLDQGLQFLIQYYNGEERAKGNILERFSAQQFPDLHSELNLSSLELGDSALYFCASSPSAAGEYEQYFGPGTRLTVT.